The 23 T cell receptor beta chains below were found in one sample sequenced in a study of Ad26.COV2.S vaccination and SARS-CoV-2 variants. Treatment defined: 15 to 20 received Ad26.COV2.S at low or high dose, single or two shots; several received placebo; per-sample allocation not given. Collection of samples fell on day 63 after the first vaccine or placebo injection. The assay was immunoSEQ multiplex PCR, and TCRdb's table has in-frame clones only and misses some. The sample has hundreds of thousands of clones; roughly nine tenths are singletons. The material was peripheral blood, obtained in a trial of Ad26.COV2.S vaccine versus placebo. The receptors stem from a person between 18 and 60 years old who received the Ad26.COV2.S COVID-19 vaccine or a placebo.

The rearrangement uses TRBV5-8 and TRBJ1-5, with D possibly matching TRBD1 (5 bases). The CDR3 contains 13 residues. V dropped 4 bases and J dropped 4 bases, with 9 bases sitting between them. Germline CDR1 reads SGHTS; CDR2 reads YDEGEE. CDR3 amino acids: CASSLRVNQPQHF. The CDR3 coding sequence is TGTGCCAGCAGCCTCAGGGTTAATCAGCCCCAGCATTTT.

V and J are TRBV25-1 and TRBJ1-5; 10 bases agree with TRBD1. The CDR3 loop spans 13 amino acids. V was pared by 6 bases and J by 9 bases, with 5 bases of the junction left unmatched. The germline V gene encodes CDR1 MGHDK and CDR2 SYGVNS. The DNA for the CDR3 is TGTGCCAGCAGCACGACAGGGGGCGGGCCCCAGCATTTT. Encoded protein: CASSTTGGGPQHF.

With respect to this clone: Different DNA sequences within this sample yield the same CDR3. The chain carries TRBV9 and TRBJ1-3; D is perhaps TRBD1 (5 bases). The CDR3 is 13 residues long. V was trimmed by 0 bases and J by 7 bases, leaving 8 bases between them. Germline V gene lookup returns CDR1 SGDLS and CDR2 YYNGEE. CDR3 loop: CASSVVGGNTIYF. The CDR3 coding sequence is TGTGCCAGCAGCGTAGTTGGGGGGAACACCATATATTTT.

Notes on this clone: Other DNA sequences from this sample encode an identical CDR3 as well. The rearrangement links TRBV5-6 to TRBJ1-5; D not certain. V lost 0 bases to trimming and J lost 1 base, with 11 bases between them. The CDR3 runs to 16 residues. Per germline, CDR1 SGHDT and CDR2 YYEEEE. CDR3 residues: CASSLGAGASNQPQHF. The CDR3 DNA reads as TGTGCCAGCAGCTTGGGGGCGGGCGCCAGCAATCAGCCCCAGCATTTT.

This chain links TRBV7-9 with TRBJ2-7; D may correspond to TRBD1 or TRBD2 (5 bases each). The CDR3 sequence is 19 residues long. The germline V and J ends were trimmed by 5 bases and 2 bases, with 28 bases remaining between them. Per germline, CDR1 SEHNR and CDR2 FQNEAQ (reference sequence). Here the CDR3 reads CASSPNPGRLSGAPYEQYF. In DNA form, the CDR3 reads TGTGCCAGCAGCCCGAACCCGGGACGACTAAGCGGAGCCCCCTACGAGCAGTACTTC.

The chain links TRBV5-6 to TRBJ2-7; D gene ambiguous. The V gene lost 3 bases and the J gene lost 0 bases, with 10 bases spanning the gap. CDR1 is SGHDT, CDR2 YYEEEE, per germline. This CDR3 spans 14 amino acids. CDR3 DNA: TGTGCCAGCAGCTGGATAGGGTCCTCCTACGAGCAGTACTTC. It yields the protein CASSWIGSSYEQYF. The complete variable domain, with remaining parts taken from reference TRBV5-6 and TRBJ2-7, reads DAGVTQSPTHLIKTRGQQVTLRCSPKSGHDTVSWYQQALGQGPQFIFQYYEEEERQRGNFPDRFSGHQFPNYSSELNVNALLLGDSALYLCASSWIGSSYEQYFGPGTRLTVT.

V gene TRBV7-2 combines with J gene TRBJ2-5, with TRBD2 matching 7 bases. From germline, CDR1 is SGHTA and CDR2 FQGNSA. The CDR3 loop spans 15 amino acids. V shed 5 bases and J 4 bases; nucleotides not matched to a gene: 10. CDR3 region: CASSAEPTSVETQYF. The CDR3 DNA reads TGTGCCAGCAGCGCAGAGCCTACTAGCGTAGAGACCCAGTACTTC.

The sample holds one count of this clone. The rearrangement links TRBV12-3 or TRBV12-4 to TRBJ1-2; D unresolved. Trimming cost V 8 bases and J 7 bases, with 17 bases left between them. This CDR3 comprises 13 residues. CDR3 region: CASARAVDVGYTF. CDR3 coding DNA: TGTGCCAGCGCCCGGGCTGTCGACGTTGGCTACACCTTC.

The CDR3 bases are TGTGCCAGCAGCCTCGCGGCAGGGGGTAACTATGGCTACACCTTC. This translates into CASSLAAGGNYGYTF. V is TRBV7-8 and J is TRBJ1-2; 7 nucleotides match TRBD1. This CDR3 is built from 15 residues. V trimming: 5 bases; J trimming: 1 base; junction bases outside the gene matches: 7. Germline loops: CDR1 SGHVS, CDR2 FQNEAQ.

The rearrangement uses TRBV7-2 and TRBJ1-4; TRBD1 is a possible D gene (5 bases). The ends were cut back, 5 bases at V and 5 bases at J, with 15 bases in the middle. CDR3 length: 15 residues. The germline V gene has CDR1 SGHTA and CDR2 FQGNSA. CDR3 in DNA: TGTGCCAGCAGCCCCCCCGGACGGGGGAATGAAAAACTGTTTTTT. This translates into CASSPPGRGNEKLFF.

V usage is TRBV7-9 and J usage is TRBJ2-1, with TRBD1 matching over 9 bases. Germline V gene lookup returns CDR1 SEHNR and CDR2 FQNEAQ (reference sequence). The CDR3 is made up of 15 amino acids. J gave up 6 bases and V 6 bases, and 9 bases lay outside the gene matches. The DNA of the CDR3 is TGTGCCAGCAGGGTGCGACAGGGGGGATCCAATGAGCAGTTCTTC. Translated, it gives CASRVRQGGSNEQFF. The full variable domain, rest sourced from reference TRBV7-9 and TRBJ2-1, is DTGVSQNPRHKITKRGQNVTFRCDPISEHNRLYWYRQTLGQGPEFLTYFQNEAQLEKSRLLSDRFSAERPKGSFSTLEIQRTEQGDSAMYLCASRVRQGGSNEQFFGPGTRLTVL.

The V call is TRBV27, the J call TRBJ1-2; D remains ambiguous. Germline V gene lookup returns CDR1 MNHEY and CDR2 SMNVEV (reference sequence). CDR3 length: 12 residues. Trimming removed 5 bases at V and 5 bases at J, with 9 bases between. CDR3 DNA sequence: TGTGCCAGCAGTCACGAGGGTTATGGCTACACCTTC. This encodes CASSHEGYGYTF.

J is TRBJ2-6 and V is TRBV7-2, with D unclear. In germline, CDR1 is SGHTA, CDR2 FQGNSA. The V gene lost 1 base and the J gene lost 3 bases, with 4 bases spanning the gap. The CDR3 totals 14 residues. CDR3 region: CASSLVDGANVLTF. The CDR3 coding sequence is TGTGCCAGCAGCTTAGTGGATGGGGCCAACGTCCTGACTTTC.

This clone was detected once. The chain links TRBV11-2 to TRBJ2-7; D is ambiguous. CDR3 length: 16 residues. Trimming removed 5 bases from V and 5 bases from J, with 22 bases in between. Germline V lookup: CDR1 SGHAT, CDR2 FQNNGV. CDR3 in DNA: TGTGCCAGCAGCCAAACCCAGCTACGTTATCTCGACGAGCAGTACGTC. Translating gives CASSQTQLRYLDEQYV.

The chain has TRBV9 and TRBJ2-1; maybe TRBD2 (6 bases). Trimming left V 0 bases short and J 7 bases short, with 26 bases between. This CDR3 is built from 19 residues. Per the germline V gene, CDR1 is SGDLS and CDR2 is YYNGEE. The CDR3: CASSVATGTETGLQNEQFF. Written as DNA, the CDR3 is TGTGCCAGCAGCGTAGCTACGGGGACGGAAACAGGACTACAGAATGAGCAGTTCTTC.

V usage is TRBV12-3 or TRBV12-4 and J usage is TRBJ2-7; D unresolved. Trimming took 6 bases from V and 8 from J, leaving 14 bases between them. The CDR3 runs to 12 residues. CDR3 sequence: CASSPSPLKQYF. The CDR3 nucleotides read TGTGCCAGCAGCCCCTCCCCCCTCAAGCAGTACTTC.

The DNA for the CDR3 is TGTGCCAGCAGACCAGGGAAGTACGAGCAGTACTTC. It is translated as CASRPGKYEQYF. V is TRBV6-5 and J is TRBJ2-7; possible D gene TRBD1, 5 bases. This CDR3 is built from 12 residues. From germline, CDR1 is MNHEY and CDR2 SVGAGI. Trimming cost V 6 bases and J 4 bases, with 10 bases left between them.

The CDR3 bases are TGTGCCTGGAGTGTGTCCGGGACAGGCAATGAGCAGTTCTTC. Encoded protein: CAWSVSGTGNEQFF. The V and J genes are TRBV30 and TRBJ2-1; 8 nucleotides match TRBD1. Germline V gene sequence: CDR1 GTSNPN, CDR2 SVGIG (reference sequence). The J segment lost 6 bases and the V segment lost 0 bases, leaving 4 bases of the junction unmatched. The CDR3 contains 14 residues.

The CDR3 here is CASSLGFNNSPLHF. DNA of the CDR3: TGTGCCAGCAGCTTAGGATTCAATAATTCACCCCTCCACTTT. The V call is TRBV7-9, the J call TRBJ1-6; D is ambiguous. This CDR3 has 14 residues. From germline, CDR1 is SEHNR and CDR2 FQNEAQ (reference sequence). The V end lost 1 base, the J end lost 5 bases, and 6 bases lay between the germline ends.

J is TRBJ1-1 and V is TRBV2; maybe TRBD1 (6 bases). The CDR3 covers 13 residues. Germline assignment: CDR1 SNHLY and CDR2 FYNNEI. Trimming removed 8 bases from V and 4 bases from J, with 14 bases in between. The CDR3 DNA sequence: TGTGCCAGCCGACTGACAGGCCCCACTGAAGCTTTCTTT. As protein: CASRLTGPTEAFF.

This clone was picked up one time. The chain has TRBV7-9 and TRBJ2-2; 9 bases are shared with TRBD2. The CDR3 length is 18 residues. The V segment lost 5 bases and the J segment 0 bases; nucleotides outside the gene matches: 10. The germline gives CDR1 SEHNR, CDR2 FQNEAQ (reference sequence). The CDR3 bases are TGTGCCAGCAGCCCCAGTTGGGCTAGCGGGACGAACACCGGGGAGCTGTTTTTT. This encodes CASSPSWASGTNTGELFF.

The CDR3 nucleotides read TGTGCCAGCAGTTACTCGAAGGGGGCCATCCGTCAGCCCCAGCATTTT. It codes for CASSYSKGAIRQPQHF. The rearrangement joins TRBV6-2 or TRBV6-3 to TRBJ1-5; the match to TRBD1 covers 7 bases. With 0 bases clipped from V and 6 bases from J, the junction kept 8 bases outside the gene matches. The CDR3 is 16 residues long. Germline V CDR1 and CDR2: MNHEY, SVGEGT.

The V call is TRBV6-2 or TRBV6-3, the J call TRBJ1-4, with a possible D match to TRBD1 (6 bases). With 2 bases removed from V and 8 bases from J, the gap between germline ends came to 18 bases. CDR3 length: 16 residues. Per germline, CDR1 MNHEY and CDR2 SVGEGT. The CDR3 loop is CASSYRSGAQREKLFF. The CDR3 coding sequence is TGTGCCAGCAGTTACAGATCGGGGGCGCAAAGAGAAAAACTGTTTTTT.